What follows are 28 T cell receptor beta chains derived from one specimen sequenced in a study of T cells in localized non-small cell lung cancer (TCRdb year 2020). Receptors were amplified or captured by the immunoSEQ multiplex PCR assay. TCRdb stores this immuneACCESS table with in-frame sequences only. Part of the clones is absent; in the studies checked, under half of the shortfall reflects unresolved V genes, and no reason is known for the rest. The sample table shows tens of thousands of clones, and 85% to 95% are seen once. The ten largest clones capture roughly 6.9% of the sample. This material consisted of peripheral blood, taken before any cancer treatment. All receptors derive from a female donor at least 60 years old with stage I lung adenocarcinoma.

The rearrangement links TRBV5-1 to TRBJ1-3, with unresolved D. This CDR3 is 13 amino acids long. The ends were cut back, 5 bases at V and 4 bases at J, with 10 bases in the middle. Per germline, CDR1 SGHRS and CDR2 YFSETQ. The CDR3 loop is CASRPLAGNTIYF. CDR3 coding DNA: TGCGCCAGCAGACCCTTAGCCGGAAACACCATATATTTT.

Here the CDR3 reads CASSLGLAVTGELFF. DNA of the CDR3: TGTGCCAGCAGCCTGGGACTAGCGGTCACCGGGGAGCTGTTTTTT. J is TRBJ2-2 and V is TRBV7-9; 11 nucleotides line up with TRBD2. The CDR3 consists of 15 residues. Trimming at V came to 5 bases and at J to 4 bases, leaving 3 bases not matched to a gene. CDR1 is SEHNR and CDR2 is FQNEAQ in the germline V gene (reference sequence).

The chain links TRBV5-1 to TRBJ2-7, with D maybe TRBD2 (7 bases). Between the trimmed V and J ends, which lost 4 bases and 0 bases, there was a span of 17 bases. This CDR3 has 16 residues. CDR1 is SGHRS and CDR2 is YFSETQ in the germline V gene. The CDR3 loop reads CASSPGGGALSYEQYF. CDR3 coding DNA: TGCGCCAGCAGCCCTGGGGGGGGCGCGCTCTCCTACGAGCAGTACTTC.

The chain is built from TRBV19 and TRBJ1-5; 7 bases fit TRBD1. V trimming: 3 bases; J trimming: 2 bases; junction bases outside the gene matches: 7. Germline-derived CDR1 and CDR2 are LNHDA and SQIVND (reference sequence). There are 16 residues in the CDR3. The CDR3 sequence is CASSIMGGGGNQPQHF. CDR3 sequence (DNA): TGTGCCAGTAGTATTATGGGAGGGGGCGGCAATCAGCCCCAGCATTTT.

This clone came up once. The chain couples TRBV5-1 to TRBJ1-6, with unresolved D. This CDR3 comprises 14 residues. Germline V lookup: CDR1 SGHRS, CDR2 YFSETQ. Trimming took off 6 bases at V and 7 bases at J, with 14 bases between the two ends. The CDR3 reads CASKEPGENSPLHF. CDR3 nucleotide sequence: TGCGCCAGCAAGGAACCGGGAGAAAATTCACCCCTCCACTTT.

This sequence joins TRBV5-6 and TRBJ1-4, with TRBD1 identical over 9 bases. In germline, CDR1 is SGHDT, CDR2 YYEEEE. This CDR3 has 16 residues. Losses at the gene ends were 1 base for V and 7 bases for J; bases not matched to a gene: 8. CDR3 in DNA: TGTGCCAGCAGCTTGTTTCTCGGGACAGGGCCTGAAAAACTGTTTTTT. Translation: CASSLFLGTGPEKLFF.

The V gene is TRBV2, the J gene TRBJ2-2, with 8 bases identical to TRBD1. CDR1 and CDR2 from the germline V gene are SNHLY and FYNNEI. The ends lost 3 bases at V and 6 bases at J; junction bases unmatched: 6. CDR3 length: 15 residues. CDR3 region: CASSDLQGAAGELFF. The CDR3 nucleotides are TGTGCCAGCAGTGATCTTCAGGGGGCCGCCGGGGAGCTGTTTTTT.

The rearrangement links TRBV4-2 to TRBJ1-2, with D hard to call. This CDR3 spans 16 amino acids. With 0 bases removed from V and 6 bases from J, the gap between germline ends came to 17 bases. Looked up from germline, CDR1 is LGHNA and CDR2 is YNFKEQ. The CDR3 sequence is CASSQEQQDRTNGYTF. In nucleotides, the CDR3 is TGTGCCAGCAGCCAAGAACAGCAGGACCGCACTAATGGCTACACCTTC.

This sequence joins TRBV11-2 and TRBJ1-3; no clear D. The CDR3 covers 16 residues. Trimming shortened V by 1 base and J by 0 bases, and 10 bases separated the two germline ends. The germline V gene has CDR1 SGHAT and CDR2 FQNNGV. The CDR3 nucleotides are TGTGCCAGCAGCTTAGTAGCCGGAATCTCTGGAAACACCATATATTTT. Its translation: CASSLVAGISGNTIYF.

This chain uses TRBV5-4 with TRBJ1-2; D ambiguous. Germline CDR1 is SGHNT and CDR2 is YYREEE (reference sequence). This CDR3 contains 13 residues. Trimming took 4 bases from V and 3 from J, leaving 10 bases between them. Written as DNA, the CDR3 is TGTGCCAGCAGCCCAAGGCGTGACTATGGCTACACCTTC. It specifies CASSPRRDYGYTF.

The chain links TRBV9 to TRBJ2-4; maybe TRBD1 (7 bases). Germline V gene lookup returns CDR1 SGDLS and CDR2 YYNGEE. This CDR3 spans 13 amino acids. V dropped 0 bases and J dropped 15 bases, with 16 bases sitting between them. The DNA of the CDR3 is TGTGCCAGCAGCGTAGAGGAGGGGGCCAGAAGGTACTTC. This translates into CASSVEEGARRYF.

The chain combines TRBV7-2 with TRBJ1-4; the D gene is possibly TRBD1 (5 bases). Germline CDR1 reads SGHTA; CDR2 reads FQGNSA. The CDR3 extends over 17 amino acids. V was cut by 1 base and J by 5 bases, with 17 bases left in between. CDR3 residues: CASSLESVRGRNEKLFF. The DNA of the CDR3 is TGTGCCAGCAGCTTAGAGTCCGTTAGGGGAAGGAATGAAAAACTGTTTTTT.

The chain has TRBV5-5 and TRBJ2-7; 7 bases agree with TRBD1. The length of the CDR3 is 14 residues. Trimming removed 4 bases from V and 3 bases from J; junction bases left unmatched: 7. The germline gives CDR1 SGHKS, CDR2 YYEKEE (reference sequence). CDR3 nucleotide sequence: TGTGCCAGCAGCGGCCGGACAGGAGACTACGAGCAGTACGTC. Translating gives CASSGRTGDYEQYV.

By proportion, this clone is medium-sized. The J gene is TRBJ1-6, the V gene TRBV25-1; 7 bases line up with TRBD1. The CDR3 extends over 15 amino acids. CDR1 MGHDK and CDR2 SYGVNS come from the germline V gene. After removal of 4 bases from V and 4 bases from J, the junction contained 4 bases not matched to a gene. The CDR3: CASSGGQDYNSPLHF. The DNA for the CDR3 is TGTGCCAGCAGTGGTGGACAGGATTATAATTCACCCCTCCACTTT.

The chain recombines TRBV2 with TRBJ1-4; D gene uncertain. This CDR3 is 11 amino acids long. Deletions cut 7 bases from V and 5 bases from J, with 5 bases between. Germline V lookup: CDR1 SNHLY, CDR2 FYNNEI. DNA of the CDR3: TGTGCCAGCACTCTGAATGAAAAACTGTTTTTT. Protein sequence: CASTLNEKLFF.

This chain links TRBV6-1 with TRBJ2-7, with D possibly TRBD1 on 7 matching bases. The V gene's germline CDR1 is MNHNS and CDR2 SASEGT. This CDR3 is 13 amino acids long. V was shortened by 11 bases and J by 3 bases, with 17 bases between the two germline ends. The CDR3 loop reads CAVRGDGDYEQYF. The CDR3 DNA follows: TGTGCCGTCAGGGGGGACGGAGACTACGAGCAGTACTTC.

The J gene is TRBJ2-7, the V gene TRBV4-2; D is uncertain. CDR1 and CDR2 from the germline V gene are LGHNA and YNFKEQ. This CDR3 comprises 13 residues. Deletions cut 2 bases from V and 9 bases from J, with 14 bases between. In nucleotides, the CDR3 is TGTGCCAGCAGCCAAATGGGTGGATCAGTGCAGTACGTC. Protein sequence: CASSQMGGSVQYV.

The V call is TRBV15, the J call TRBJ1-1; D is unclear. The germline V gene has CDR1 LNHNV and CDR2 YYDKDF (reference sequence). The CDR3 totals 15 residues. With 1 base removed from V and 0 bases from J, the gap between germline ends came to 9 bases. The CDR3, as DNA: TGTGCCACCAGCAGAGGGGTAGTCCTGAACACTGAAGCTTTCTTT. This codes for CATSRGVVLNTEAFF.

The chain couples TRBV2 to TRBJ2-2; D not resolved. V was clipped by 6 bases and J by 4 bases, with 12 bases between them. The germline V gene has CDR1 SNHLY and CDR2 FYNNEI. The CDR3 is 14 residues long. The CDR3 protein is CASRSTGSTGELFF. DNA for the CDR3: TGTGCCAGCAGGAGTACTGGGTCCACCGGGGAGCTGTTTTTT.

The CDR3 loop is CASSRSGESSYNEQFF. DNA of the CDR3: TGTGCCAGCAGCCGCTCCGGCGAAAGTTCCTACAATGAGCAGTTCTTC. The chain recombines TRBV16 with TRBJ2-1; D call uncertain. The CDR3 is made up of 16 amino acids. The germline gives CDR1 KGHSY, CDR2 FQNENV. Trimming pared 4 bases from V and 1 base from J, leaving 14 bases between.

The J gene is TRBJ1-5, the V gene TRBV4-1, with 7 bases fitting TRBD1. Per germline, CDR1 MGHRA and CDR2 YSYEKL. This CDR3 has 16 residues. V was pared by 4 bases and J by 5 bases, with 11 bases of the junction left unmatched. CDR3 sequence reads: CASSPGTVFRHQPQHF. The DNA of the CDR3 is TGCGCCAGCAGCCCCGGGACAGTTTTTCGTCATCAGCCCCAGCATTTT.

The rearrangement joins TRBV18 to TRBJ2-7; D might be TRBD1 (6 bases). This CDR3 region has 15 residues. CDR1 and CDR2 from the germline V gene are KGHSH and LQKENI. The ends were cut back, 3 bases at V and 4 bases at J, with 16 bases in the middle. Here the CDR3 DNA reads TGTGCCAGCTCACCCTCCGGATGGCAGGGGTACGAGCAGTACGTC. It translates to CASSPSGWQGYEQYV.

CDR3 amino acids: CAGIGPRAAQNNEQFF. DNA for the CDR3: TGTGCCGGCATAGGTCCTCGGGCAGCCCAAAACAATGAGCAGTTCTTC. The chain is built from TRBV2 and TRBJ2-1; D gene ambiguous. Trimming left V 11 bases short and J 5 bases short, with 25 bases between. The CDR3 loop spans 16 amino acids. Germline V lookup: CDR1 SNHLY, CDR2 FYNNEI.

This chain connects TRBV11-2 to TRBJ1-1; possible D gene TRBD1, 6 bases. The CDR3 covers 17 residues. CDR1 is SGHAT, CDR2 FQNNGV, per germline. V lost 3 bases, J lost 1 base, and 18 bases lay in between. This CDR3 is CASSFMFPGQGNTEAFF. The DNA for the CDR3 is TGTGCCAGCAGCTTCATGTTTCCGGGACAAGGGAACACTGAAGCTTTCTTT.

This clone was seen a handful of times. The rearrangement uses TRBV4-1 and TRBJ1-6, with 8 bases matching TRBD1. Germline-derived CDR1 and CDR2 are MGHRA and YSYEKL. V lost 4 bases, J lost 7 bases, and 18 bases stayed unmatched. The CDR3 loop spans 19 amino acids. The CDR3 nucleotides read TGCGCCAGCAGCCGCCTCGTACAACCTCAGGGGGCCAGGAATTCACCCCTCCACTTT. Protein sequence: CASSRLVQPQGARNSPLHF.

J is TRBJ2-3 and V is TRBV27; unclear D gene. This CDR3 region has 14 residues. V was shortened by 2 bases and J by 0 bases, with 6 bases between the two germline ends. The germline CDR1 and CDR2 sequences are MNHEY and SMNVEV (reference sequence). The CDR3 here is CASSLQVSTDTQYF. The CDR3 coding sequence is TGTGCCAGCAGTTTACAAGTTAGCACAGATACGCAGTATTTT.

J is TRBJ2-3 and V is TRBV6-1; no firm D call. This CDR3 comprises 14 residues. Germline V gene data show CDR1 as MNHNS and CDR2 as SASEGT. The ends were cut back, 4 bases at V and 2 bases at J, with 10 bases in the middle. CDR3 amino acids: CASSVLQDTDTQYF. As DNA, the CDR3 is TGTGCCAGCAGTGTTTTGCAGGACACAGATACGCAGTATTTT.

This clone occurred once. J is TRBJ2-2 and V is TRBV6-1; weak D call: TRBD1 (6 bases). The V gene's germline CDR1 is MNHNS and CDR2 SASEGT. Between the trimmed V and J ends, which lost 4 bases and 5 bases, there was a span of 14 bases. The CDR3 extends over 15 amino acids. For the CDR3, the DNA is TGTGCCAGCAGTGTGGGGGCCAGTGGGACCGGGGAGCTGTTTTTT. Translation: CASSVGASGTGELFF.